The source of this TCR beta chain is a study of CD8+ T cells in alopecia areata (dated 2018 in TCRdb). As for the study more broadly: The treated patients, all with moderate-to-severe alopecia areata, were enrolled in an open-label pilot trial of oral tofacitinib given at 5 to 10 mg twice daily. TCRbeta CDR3 regions were amplified by immunoSEQ multiplex PCR with 35 Vbeta forward and 13 Jbeta reverse primers. In both human patients and the C3H/HeJ mouse model, the study applied high-throughput TCRbeta sequencing to look at T cell clonal expansion in alopecia areata. Biopsies were taken from tofacitinib-treated patients at baseline and again at 4 and 24 weeks into treatment, and several of those patients also had a later scalp biopsy. RNA was obtained with the PAXgene miRNA kit for fixed scalp, the miRNeasy kit for PBMCs, and the RNeasy kit for mouse skin. Tofacitinib was given for 6 to 18 months, followed by 6 months of follow-up off drug to assess delayed response and recurrence. Scalp clonality was compared among normal scalp (n=4), patchy alopecia areata scalp (n=8), and alopecia totalis/universalis scalp (n=8). On the human side, TCRbeta sequencing was run on scalp tissue and on sorted CD4+ and CD8+ peripheral blood T cells from healthy controls and from alopecia areata patients with either patchy or totalis/universalis disease.

The sample's time point, from its label and the paper: baseline before oral tofacitinib. Lesional scalp punch biopsies and peripheral blood were obtained from alopecia areata patients. PBMCs were isolated by density centrifugation and stained for CD3, CD4 and CD8, and CD4+ and CD8+ T cells were sorted on a FACSAria. Including the terminal cysteine and phenylalanine, the CDR3 comprises 15 residues. The DNA shown is the 45-base CDR3, in frame from base 1. The germline V gene supplies CDR1 SGHTA and CDR2 FQGNSA. The V and J ends are trimmed by 2 bases and 7 bases, leaving 17 bases between them. Library construction relied on the immunoSEQ multiplex PCR assay. To provide template for TCR sequencing, every sample had RNA extracted and reverse transcribed into cDNA. SuperScript III was used for first-strand cDNA synthesis, primed with a 2:1 mix of oligo-dT and random hexamers. A synthetic immune receptor repertoire was used to gauge amplification bias, and whatever bias remained was removed computationally. Per the original workflow: Raw reads were preprocessed to remove errors, and CDR3 was defined by IMGT conventions from the conserved cysteine to phenylalanine. Clonality was computed by normalizing Shannon entropy by log2 of the number of productive unique TCRs and subtracting the result from 1. Scalp TCRbeta sequences were cross-referenced with sorted blood CD4 and CD8 repertoires so that the CD4 or CD8 identity of scalp clones could be inferred. This immuneACCESS table, as held by TCRdb, lists in-frame sequences with V and J called but not all clones. Of the missing ones, under half trace to an unresolved V gene in checked studies; the others have no known cause. V and J calls and clone size come straight from that table; D and trimming were deduced from the DNA. In this sample the table shows some 210,000 clones, 50% to 60% of which occur a single time. The top ten clones comprise 0.4% to 0.55% of the sample.

Study-level results and caveats: Resident alphabeta T cells in normal human skin are also sequenced, complicating scalp TCR repertoire analysis, unlike mouse skin dominated by gammadelta T cells. Higher clonality and more expanded CD8+ clones were observed in lesional scalp than in normal scalp, particularly in alopecia totalis/universalis, a finding suggestive of antigenic drive. Compared with mice, TCR sequences shared between patients were less clear, possibly partly because of HLA diversity across the patient population.

Regarding this clone: Its cognate antigen has yet to be identified. There are no base qualities to consult, and no much larger clone falls within one base.

The TCR comes from a human donor with alopecia areata. The chain was built from TRBV7-2 and TRBJ1-2, with no D gene named confidently. The sequenced sample was CD4+ T cells sorted from blood, obtained at week 0. The CDR3 amino acid sequence is: CASSLTNGRISGYTF. Read as DNA, the sequence is TGTGCCAGCAGCTTAACGAACGGCAGGATTAGTGGCTACACCTTC.